This TCR beta chain comes out of a study of blood T cell repertoires in COVID-19. Study-level information: Nucleic acid was either cDNA or gDNA, and it came from T cells, B-cell-depleted T cells, or PBMCs.

V was cut by 0 bases and J by 0 bases, with 3 bases left in between. The CDR3 is 14 amino acids. The germline V gene encodes CDR1 LNHNV and CDR2 YYDKDF (reference sequence). The table came from immunoSEQ multiplex PCR; TCRdb's copy has only in-frame clones and leaves some out. The sample shows about 230,000 clones, 75% to 85% of them seen only once. The rearrangement joins TRBV15 to TRBJ1-5; no clear D. Material for sequencing was peripheral blood. The receptor was isolated from a woman in her 50s with acute or convalescent COVID-19. The CDR3 nucleotides are TGTGCCACCAGCAGAGACTATAGCAATCAGCCCCAGCATTTT. Translation gives CATSRDYSNQPQHF.